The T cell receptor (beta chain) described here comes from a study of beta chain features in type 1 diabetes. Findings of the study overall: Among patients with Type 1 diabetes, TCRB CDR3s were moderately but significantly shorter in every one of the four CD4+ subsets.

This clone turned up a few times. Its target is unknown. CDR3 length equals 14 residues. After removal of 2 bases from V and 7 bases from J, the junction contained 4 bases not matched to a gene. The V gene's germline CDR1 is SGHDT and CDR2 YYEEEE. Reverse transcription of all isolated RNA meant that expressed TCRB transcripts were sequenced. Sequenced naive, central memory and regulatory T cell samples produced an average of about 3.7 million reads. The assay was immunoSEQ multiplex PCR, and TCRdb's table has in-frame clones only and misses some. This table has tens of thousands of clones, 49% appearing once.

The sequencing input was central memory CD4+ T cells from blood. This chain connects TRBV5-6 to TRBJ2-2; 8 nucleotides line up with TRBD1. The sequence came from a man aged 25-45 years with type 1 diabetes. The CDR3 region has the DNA TGTGCCAGCAGCTTTGGACAGGGTGGCGGGGAGCTGTTTTTT. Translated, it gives CASSFGQGGGELFF.